This T cell receptor beta chain derives from a study of CD8 T cells in ankylosing spondylitis (dated by TCRdb to about 2017). In the study overall: T cell receptor beta repertoires were profiled in healthy donors and ankylosing spondylitis patients so that disease-linked TCR variants could be found. Peripheral blood was sampled, and synovial fluid was also collected from ankylosing spondylitis patients. In total, the full study cohort was made up of 100 to 140 healthy donors and approximately 24 ankylosing spondylitis patients.

Instrument on record: Illumina HiSeq 2500. TCR beta libraries were prepared by quantitative 5'-RACE with molecular barcodes. The authors processed their data as follows. Disease-linked TCR variants were identified with a new computational method built on a probabilistic model of VDJ rearrangement. TCRdb handled the public reads itself, with Q25 trimming in fastp and clone calling in MiXCR, and kept productive beta chains. Every distinct CDR3 protein forms one entry, paired with its most common genes and DNA. Here the V and J calls rest on TCRdb's processing, not on the authors' analysis. In all, the sample holds 270,000 or so distinct CDR3 sequences, and under 20% of those were seen once. Roughly a third of the sample is in the top ten clones. The CDR3 contains 15 residues, cysteine and phenylalanine counted. The entry retains the CDR3 DNA only, 45 bases that are in frame from base 1. Ends trimmed: V by 3 bases, J by 4 bases; bases unmatched to a gene: 7.

Points on this clonotype: This clone's antigen is unknown. No clone much larger than this one lies a single base away; base qualities are absent.

Results the study describes overall, beyond this receptor: Blood from ankylosing spondylitis patients appeared to be characterized by a TCR beta motif composed of under 10 highly homologous amino acid variants. In peripheral blood, the disease-linked clones were found at relatively low frequencies and had a CD8+ phenotype. Some TCR beta motif variants had previously been reported in synovial fluid and blood of reactive arthritis patients, which suggested common disease-initiation mechanisms. According to the report, matched synovial fluid samples from ankylosing spondylitis patients were significantly enriched for the disease-linked clones.

Sequencing was carried out using blood, either unsorted or a sorted T cell fraction (not recorded which). Rearrangement joined TRBV12-3 or TRBV12-4 to TRBJ2-5, and 8 junctional nucleotides match TRBD2. This receptor was obtained from a male donor with ankylosing spondylitis or in good health (not recorded which). The encoded CDR3 is CASSLSWLAGETQYF. The DNA is TGTGCCAGCAGTTTGAGTTGGCTAGCGGGAGAGACCCAGTACTTC.